This TCR beta chain was profiled in a study of cytomegalovirus exposure and HLA in healthy donors. For the study at large: Both the 120 or so validation repertoires and the roughly 700 first-cohort repertoires used the same platform, as reported by a later analysis.

The study, taken as a whole, reports: Clusters of TCRs from the first cohort tended to co-occur in the roughly 120 validation repertoires (as a later analysis found).

The repertoire was sequenced with immunoSEQ multiplex PCR; TCRdb's copy has only in-frame clones and lacks some. The table lists 130,000 or so clones, approximately 89% of them singletons. Separate from the roughly 700-subject first cohort was the approximately 120-subject validation cohort, to which the donors belonged. To note about this clone: Its antigen remains unidentified.

The CDR3 totals 16 residues. Germline CDR1 LNHNV, CDR2 YYDKDF (reference sequence). With 0 bases removed from V and 0 bases from J, the gap between germline ends came to 11 bases. The source material was PBMCs. V usage is TRBV15 and J usage is TRBJ1-1; D not certain. This clonotype originated in a man aged 25 to 45 in good health and CMV-seronegative. CDR3 amino acids: CATSRDGPDMNTEAFF. The CDR3 DNA reads TGTGCCACCAGCAGAGATGGGCCGGATATGAACACTGAAGCTTTCTTT.